This passage covers 16 T cell receptor beta chains from one sample sequenced in a study of monozygotic twins with inflammatory bowel disease. TCRdb reanalyzed the 5' RACE reads and collapses them to one entry per CDR3 protein, without DNA. The repertoire table contains approximately 400,000 distinct CDR3 sequences. The sample taken for sequencing was blood. The receptors stem from a human donor with ulcerative colitis or Crohn's disease, or a healthy co-twin of an affected twin (not recorded which).

The CDR3 sequence is CASSRDGELFF. This sequence joins TRBV12-3 or TRBV12-4 and TRBJ2-2. The CDR3 sequence is 11 residues long.

This chain connects TRBV5-1 to TRBJ2-1; TCRdb outputs TRBD2, but without DNA this stays unchecked. Germline V gene data show CDR1 as SGHRS and CDR2 as YFSETQ. The CDR3 has 18 amino acids. This CDR3 reads CASSFELGAGGRYNEQFF.

V usage is TRBV5-5 and J usage is TRBJ2-3; TCRdb's D gene call, TRBD1, goes unchecked for lack of DNA. The CDR3 spans 16 residues. Germline V gene sequence: CDR1 SGHKS, CDR2 YYEKEE (reference sequence). This CDR3 is CASSLVGTSSTDTQYF.

The CDR3 sequence: CASSLQEIDYGYTF. The gene calls are TRBV5-1 and TRBJ1-2; without DNA, the TCRdb call of TRBD1 cannot be checked. Germline V gene lookup returns CDR1 SGHRS and CDR2 YFSETQ. The CDR3 loop spans 14 amino acids.

This chain connects TRBV5-4 to TRBJ2-1; TCRdb calls TRBD2, which cannot be checked without DNA. CDR3 length: 16 amino acids. Germline CDR1 reads SGHNT; CDR2 reads YYREEE (reference sequence). CDR3 amino acids: CASSARLVGSNNEQFF.

The chain employs TRBV10-3 and TRBJ2-3; there is no DNA to check the TCRdb D call of TRBD2. Germline V gene lookup returns CDR1 ENHRY and CDR2 SYGVKD. The CDR3 loop spans 17 amino acids. CDR3 sequence: CAISESNPRASADTQYF.

The chain couples TRBV19 to TRBJ1-1; TCRdb reports TRBD1, a call that lacks DNA to check it against. The CDR3 consists of 15 residues. The V gene's germline CDR1 is LNHDA and CDR2 SQIVND (reference sequence). CDR3 sequence reads: CASLITTGGNTEAFF.

V usage is TRBV5-1 and J usage is TRBJ2-3; TCRdb gives TRBD1 as the D gene, but with no DNA this cannot be confirmed. Germline CDR1 SGHRS, CDR2 YFSETQ. The length of the CDR3 is 15 residues. The CDR3 reads CASSPGQGGTDTQYF.

CDR3: CASSPPGQMNTEAFF. This chain connects TRBV12-3 or TRBV12-4 to TRBJ1-1; without DNA, the TCRdb call of TRBD1 cannot be checked. The CDR3 has 15 amino acids.

The chain uses TRBV2 and TRBJ2-7; TCRdb names TRBD1, which stays unverified in the absence of DNA. The CDR3 is made up of 12 amino acids. Germline lookup yields CDR1 SNHLY and CDR2 FYNNEI. The CDR3 sequence: CASSDGGMQQYF.

The gene calls are TRBV7-6 and TRBJ2-1; the TCRdb call, TRBD1, lacks DNA for checking. Germline lookup yields CDR1 SGHVS and CDR2 FNYEAQ. The CDR3 is 12 residues long. The CDR3 here is CASSSDGAEQFF.

CDR3 loop: CSVASGSITEAFF. This chain uses TRBV29-1 with TRBJ1-1. The CDR3 extends over 13 amino acids. Germline lookup yields CDR1 SQVTM and CDR2 ANQGSEA.

This rearrangement joins TRBV12-3 or TRBV12-4 to TRBJ1-5. The length of the CDR3 is 14 residues. CDR3 in amino acids: CASSLWVSNQPQHF.

The chain carries TRBV6-1 and TRBJ2-1; lacking DNA, the TRBD1 call made by TCRdb goes unchecked. Germline CDR1 and CDR2: MNHNS and SASEGT. The CDR3 length is 15 residues. CDR3 protein: CASKVGTDSYNEQFF.

The V and J genes are TRBV9 and TRBJ2-5; TCRdb calls TRBD2, which cannot be checked without DNA. This CDR3 spans 15 amino acids. Germline CDR1 reads SGDLS; CDR2 reads YYNGEE. The CDR3 sequence is CASSVEAEGRETQYF.

The chain carries TRBV10-3 and TRBJ1-1. This CDR3 has 14 residues. CDR1 and CDR2 (germline): ENHRY, SYGVKD. The CDR3 loop is CAISESVGRPEAFF.